The source of this T cell receptor (beta chain) is a study of cytomegalovirus exposure and HLA in healthy donors. Notes on the study in general: The investigators catalogued under 200 TCR beta chains as cytomegalovirus-associated. It was shown in a later analysis that HLA-associated TCR beta chains were more clonally expanded than other, equally common chains.

On this clone itself: The antigen is unknown.

The CDR3 runs to 17 residues. Trimming cost V 1 base and J 10 bases; bases outside gene matches: 7. Per the germline V gene, CDR1 is SGHTA and CDR2 is FQGNSA. The PCR used 60 Vbeta and 13 Jbeta primers. Sequencing was performed with immunoSEQ multiplex PCR; in TCRdb, only in-frame clones are kept and a portion is missing. The data show some 250,000 clones, more than 75% seen once. The clonotype was recovered from a woman aged 35 to 49 in good health and CMV-seropositive. This sequence joins TRBV7-2 and TRBJ2-1; TRBD2 matches 16 bases. The sample taken for sequencing was PBMCs. In nucleotides, the CDR3 is TGTGCCAGCAGCTTAGAGGGGACTAGCGGGGGGGCCGGAGAGCAGTTCTTC. It encodes CASSLEGTSGGAGEQFF.